This T cell receptor beta chain comes out of a study of blood T cell repertoires in COVID-19 (dated by TCRdb to the early 2020s). About the study as a whole: The collaborator samples originated in the United States, Italy and Spain and spanned the acute and convalescent phases of COVID-19. HLA class I and class II types, where available, came from metadata supplied by the sample provider rather than from assay-based typing. The dataset comprised deeply sampled blood TCRbeta repertoires from subjects exposed to, actively infected with, or recovered from COVID-19. The material from the prospective study consisted of cDNA or gDNA derived from T cells, B-cell-depleted T cells, or PBMCs. The sample metadata nearly always contained a de-identified subject ID, COVID-19 status, age in years and sex. Samples were obtained from the ongoing ImmuneRACE study (first 160 participants) and from roughly 1,300 subjects provided by 6 global collaborators. The repertoires were released in a freely available public database intended as a resource for research on the immune response to SARS-CoV-2.

On this clone: Its recognized antigen is unknown. The record has no base qualities; no much larger clone is one base away.

The research as a whole found: Clinical and demographic metadata were provided uncurated, with the amount varying by source and participant.

One collaborating source in Seattle enrolled patients during active infection and followed them longitudinally through the course of disease. Whole blood was collected in K2EDTA tubes by collaborating institutions according to the institutions' own protocols. For TCRbeta analysis, collaborators shipped samples in one of three forms: frozen whole blood, isolated PBMCs, or DNA extracted from either of those sample types. TCRbeta CDR3 regions were amplified from genomic DNA using the immunoSEQ Assay, a bias-controlled multiplex PCR. Under the source paper's analysis protocol: Within the assay, amplification of reference gene primers was used to estimate how many nucleated cells each sample contained. To quantify the absolute abundance of each unique TCRbeta CDR3 rearrangement, sequence reads were collapsed and filtered. For each sample, productive Simpson clonality was calculated by taking the square root of Simpson's diversity index across productive rearrangements. Not all clones reach the TCRdb copy of this immuneACCESS table, which keeps in-frame sequences only. Checked studies attribute under half of the gap to unresolved V genes and leave the rest unexplained. From that table come the V and J calls and clone size; the DNA was used to work out D and trimming. This sample has fewer than 350,000 clones in its table, and approximately 90% of those were observed once. More than 6% of the sample is taken by the ten largest.

This TCR was sampled from a woman in her 30s with COVID-19, enrolled during active disease. The sequencing sample was made of peripheral blood.

The CDR3 sequence is CASSLRAGVGYGYTF. The DNA is TGTGCCAGCAGCTTGAGGGCAGGGGTGGGCTATGGCTACACCTTC. Recombination linked TRBV5-4 to TRBJ1-2; a weak D assignment points to TRBD1 (6 bases agree). There are 15 amino acids in the CDR3, from cysteine to phenylalanine inclusive. Just the 45-base CDR3 DNA is kept, in frame starting at base 1. CDR1 and CDR2, per the germline V gene (reference sequence), are SGHNT and YYREEE. V loses 1 base of germline sequence and J loses 4 bases, and the interval between the two ends is 14 bases. This CDR3, with the reference TRBV5-4 and TRBJ1-2 proteins standing in past its ends, gives the full variable domain ETGVTQSPTHLIKTRGQQVTLRCSSQSGHNTVSWYQQALGQGPQFIFQYYREEENGRGNFPPRFSGLQFPNYSSELNVNALELDDSALYLCASSLRAGVGYGYTFGSGTRLTVV.